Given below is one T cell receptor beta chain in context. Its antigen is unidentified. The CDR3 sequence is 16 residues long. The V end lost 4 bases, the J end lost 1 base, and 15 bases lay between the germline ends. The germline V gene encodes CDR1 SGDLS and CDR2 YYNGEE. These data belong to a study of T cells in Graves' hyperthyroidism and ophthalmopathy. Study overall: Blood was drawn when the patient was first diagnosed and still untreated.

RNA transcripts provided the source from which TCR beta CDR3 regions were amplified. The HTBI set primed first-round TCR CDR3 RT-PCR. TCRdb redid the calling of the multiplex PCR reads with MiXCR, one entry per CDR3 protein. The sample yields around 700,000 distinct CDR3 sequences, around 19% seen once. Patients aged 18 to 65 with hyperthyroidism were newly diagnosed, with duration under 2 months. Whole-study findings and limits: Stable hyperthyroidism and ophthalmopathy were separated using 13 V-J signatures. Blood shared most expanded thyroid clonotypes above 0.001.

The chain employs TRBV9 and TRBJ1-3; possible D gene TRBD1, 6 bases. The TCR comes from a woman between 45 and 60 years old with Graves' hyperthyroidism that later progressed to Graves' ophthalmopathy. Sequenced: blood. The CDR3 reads CASSPAGGRSGNTIYF. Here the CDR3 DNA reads TGTGCCAGCAGCCCGGCCGGGGGGCGATCTGGAAACACCATATATTTT.